A single sample is the source of the 3 T cell receptor beta chains below, sequenced in a study of cytomegalovirus exposure and HLA in healthy donors. PCR involved 60 Vbeta and 13 Jbeta primers. The data were produced by immunoSEQ multiplex PCR, yet TCRdb's version contains in-frame clones alone and is incomplete. This table has some 150,000 clones, about 85% appearing once. Sequences were obtained from PBMCs. The receptors shown here come from a woman aged 18-35 years in good health and CMV-seronegative.

This clone was counted once. The genes are TRBV9 and TRBJ2-5; a weak D match, TRBD2 (7 bases). Germline lookup yields CDR1 SGDLS and CDR2 YYNGEE. The CDR3 covers 14 residues. The germline V and J ends were trimmed by 4 bases and 11 bases, with 21 bases remaining between them. The CDR3 DNA follows: TGTGCCAGCAGCCCTCGCCAGGGGACTACTGAGCAGTACTTC. It codes for CASSPRQGTTEQYF.

This clone was recorded a few times. The chain is built from TRBV28 and TRBJ2-7; D gene uncertain. CDR1 and CDR2 (germline): MDHEN, SYDVKM. This CDR3 is built from 13 residues. The ends were cut back, 5 bases at V and 6 bases at J, with 14 bases in the middle. The CDR3 loop is CASSPPQWAEQYF. CDR3 nucleotide sequence: TGTGCCAGCAGTCCGCCCCAGTGGGCCGAGCAGTACTTC.

A remark on this clone: In the same sample, other DNA sequences code for this CDR3. The chain uses TRBV28 and TRBJ2-5, with 12 positions matching TRBD2. The J call is uncertain, as TRBJ2-7 better fits the DNA end. CDR1 and CDR2 from the germline V gene are MDHEN and SYDVKM. The CDR3 has 15 amino acids. In DNA, the CDR3 is TGTGCCAGCAGTCTGGGACTAGCGGGCTCCTACGAGCAGTACTTC. Translated, it gives CASSLGLAGSYEQYF.